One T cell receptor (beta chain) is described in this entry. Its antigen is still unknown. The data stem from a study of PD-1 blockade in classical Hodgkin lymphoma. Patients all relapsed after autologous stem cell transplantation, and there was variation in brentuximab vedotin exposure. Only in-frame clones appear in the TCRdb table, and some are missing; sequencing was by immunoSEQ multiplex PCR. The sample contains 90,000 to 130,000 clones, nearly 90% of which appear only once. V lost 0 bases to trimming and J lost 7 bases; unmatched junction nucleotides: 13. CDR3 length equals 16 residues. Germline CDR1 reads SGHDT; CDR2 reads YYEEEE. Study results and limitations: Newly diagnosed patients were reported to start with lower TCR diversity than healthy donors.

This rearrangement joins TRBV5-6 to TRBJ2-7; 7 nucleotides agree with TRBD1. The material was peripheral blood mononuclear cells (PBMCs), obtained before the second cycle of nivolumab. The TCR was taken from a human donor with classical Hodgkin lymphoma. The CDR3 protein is CASSLDGTAWQWEQYF. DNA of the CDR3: TGTGCCAGCAGCTTGGACGGGACAGCCTGGCAATGGGAGCAGTACTTC.